This TCR beta chain was retrieved from a study of T cells in Graves' hyperthyroidism and ophthalmopathy. From RNA transcripts, TCR beta CDR3 regions were amplified. A first-round RT-PCR of the TCR CDR3 used the HTBI primer set. TCRdb reanalysed the multiplex PCR reads using MiXCR and keeps one entry per CDR3 protein. This table has hundreds of thousands of distinct CDR3 sequences, around 15% appearing once. Together with thyroid ultrasound, orbital computed tomography, serum thyroxine and TRAb, clinical symptoms were used for diagnoses. This CDR3 comprises 14 residues. Trimming removed 3 bases from V and 5 bases from J; junction bases left unmatched: 6. CDR1 and CDR2 (germline): SNHLY, FYNNEI. This clonotype was found many times.

This TCR was recovered from a woman aged 55-70 years with Graves' ophthalmopathy. J is TRBJ1-1 and V is TRBV2; 7 nucleotides line up with TRBD1. Sample: blood. In DNA, the CDR3 is TGTGCCAGCAGTGACACAGGGGCAACGACTGAAGCTTTCTTT. This codes for CASSDTGATTEAFF.